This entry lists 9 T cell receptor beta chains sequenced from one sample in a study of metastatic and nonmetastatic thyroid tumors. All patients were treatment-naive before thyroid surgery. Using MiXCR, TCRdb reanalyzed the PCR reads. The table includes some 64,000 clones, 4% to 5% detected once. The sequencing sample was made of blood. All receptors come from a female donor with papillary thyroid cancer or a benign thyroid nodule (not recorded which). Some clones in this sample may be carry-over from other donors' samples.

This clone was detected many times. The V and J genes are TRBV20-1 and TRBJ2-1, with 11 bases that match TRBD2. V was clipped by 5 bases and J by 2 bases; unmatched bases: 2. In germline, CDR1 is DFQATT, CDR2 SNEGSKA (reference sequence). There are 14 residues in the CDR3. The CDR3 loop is CSALTSGAYNEQFF. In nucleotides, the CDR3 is TGCAGTGCTTTGACTAGCGGGGCCTACAATGAGCAGTTCTTC.

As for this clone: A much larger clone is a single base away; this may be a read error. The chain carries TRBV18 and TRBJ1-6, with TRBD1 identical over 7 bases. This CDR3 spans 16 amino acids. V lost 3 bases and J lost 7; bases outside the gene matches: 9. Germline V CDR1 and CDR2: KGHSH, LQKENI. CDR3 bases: TGTGCCAGCTCACCCAATTGGGACAGTGGAAATTCACCCCTCCACTTT. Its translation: CASSPNWDSGNSPLHF.

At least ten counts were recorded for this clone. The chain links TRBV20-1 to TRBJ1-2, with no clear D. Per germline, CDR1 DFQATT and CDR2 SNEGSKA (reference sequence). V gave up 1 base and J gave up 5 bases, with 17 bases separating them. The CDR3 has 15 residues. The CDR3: CSARAPEIPTYGYTF. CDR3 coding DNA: TGCAGTGCTAGAGCACCTGAAATCCCGACATATGGCTACACCTTC.

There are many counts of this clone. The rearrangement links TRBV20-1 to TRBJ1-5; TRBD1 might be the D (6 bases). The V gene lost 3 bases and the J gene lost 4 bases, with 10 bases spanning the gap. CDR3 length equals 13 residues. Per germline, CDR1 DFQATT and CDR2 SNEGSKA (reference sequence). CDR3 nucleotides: TGCAGTGCTAGCGACAGGAGGAATCAGCCCCAGCATTTT. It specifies CSASDRRNQPQHF.

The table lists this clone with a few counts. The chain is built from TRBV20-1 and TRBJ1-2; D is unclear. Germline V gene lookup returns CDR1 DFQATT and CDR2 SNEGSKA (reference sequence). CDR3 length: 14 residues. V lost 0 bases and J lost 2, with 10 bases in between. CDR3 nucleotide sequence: TGCAGTGCTAGAGATCCGGGCAGCAACTATGGCTACACCTTC. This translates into CSARDPGSNYGYTF.

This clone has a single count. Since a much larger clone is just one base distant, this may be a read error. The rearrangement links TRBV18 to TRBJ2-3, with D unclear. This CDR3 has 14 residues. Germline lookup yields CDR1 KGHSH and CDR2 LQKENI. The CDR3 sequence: CVSSPPALTDTQYF. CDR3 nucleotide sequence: TGTGTCAGCTCACCACCGGCCCTCACAGATACGCAGTATTTT.

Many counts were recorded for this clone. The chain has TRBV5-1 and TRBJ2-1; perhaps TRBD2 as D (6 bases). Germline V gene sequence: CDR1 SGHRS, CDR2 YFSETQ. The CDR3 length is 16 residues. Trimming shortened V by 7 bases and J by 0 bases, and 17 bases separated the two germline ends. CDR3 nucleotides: TGCGCCAGCCGATTCGAGCCAGCGGGCTCCTACAATGAGCAGTTCTTC. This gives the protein CASRFEPAGSYNEQFF.

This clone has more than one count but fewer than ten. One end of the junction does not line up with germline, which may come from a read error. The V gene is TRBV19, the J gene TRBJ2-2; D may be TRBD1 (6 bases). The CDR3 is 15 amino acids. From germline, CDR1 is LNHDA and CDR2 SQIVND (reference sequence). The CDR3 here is CTSSIKQGNTGELFF. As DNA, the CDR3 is TGTACCAGTAGTATCAAACAGGGGAACACCGGGGAGCTGTTTTTT.

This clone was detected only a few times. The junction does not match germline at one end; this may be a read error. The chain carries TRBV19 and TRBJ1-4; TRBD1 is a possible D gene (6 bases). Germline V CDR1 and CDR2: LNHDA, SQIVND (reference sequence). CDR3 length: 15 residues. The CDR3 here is CASTRGGTTNEKPFF. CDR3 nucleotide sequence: TGTGCCAGCACAAGAGGGGGGACAACTAATGAAAAACCGTTTTTT.